This T cell receptor beta chain was captured in a study of beta chain features in type 1 diabetes. Study-level points and caveats: A closer apparent resemblance between naive, central memory and Treg TCRB repertoires was seen in patients than in healthy donors. Shorter TCRB CDR3s, moderately but significantly so, marked every one of the four CD4+ subsets in Type 1 diabetes patients. Cells carrying high TCR expression could end up over-represented when cDNA is sequenced.

About this clone itself: The antigen is unknown.

All of the isolated RNA was reverse transcribed, so expressed TCRB transcripts were sequenced. Using immunoSEQ multiplex PCR, the repertoire was profiled, and TCRdb retains in-frame clones only, with some absent. The sample lists roughly 450,000 clones, approximately 15% occurring once. The CDR3 runs to 19 residues. CDR1 SGHVS and CDR2 FNYEAQ come from the germline V gene. Trimming shortened V by 2 bases and J by 3 bases, and 24 bases separated the two germline ends. The chain employs TRBV7-6 and TRBJ2-3; tentatively, D is TRBD2 (6 bases). The source material was naive CD4+ T cells from blood. The TCR sequence derives from a man aged 25 to 40 in good health. CDR3 sequence: CASSLKPAGGDLGTDTQYF. CDR3 nucleotides: TGTGCCAGCAGCTTAAAACCAGCGGGCGGTGATCTGGGTACAGATACGCAGTATTTT.